Given below is one TCR beta chain in context. The antigen is not known. CDR1 and CDR2 from the germline V gene are SGHDT and YYEEEE. CDR3 length equals 15 residues. J gave up 2 bases and V 4 bases, and 6 bases lay outside the gene matches. Repertoires were generated with immunoSEQ multiplex PCR, while TCRdb's copy carries only in-frame clones and drops some. The sample records 58,000 or so clones, around 86% being singletons. The data stem from a study of a mutant IDH1 vaccine in newly diagnosed glioma. Study-level background: Prior therapy was radiotherapy, temozolomide, or both; most received both. Week 35 brought visit V12, which was followed by visit V13 at week 47.

The sample's time point: week 47, end of study. The investigators gave 300 ug of mutant IDH1 20-mer peptide in each vaccine dose, together with topical imiquimod. The chain links TRBV5-6 to TRBJ2-1; 7 nucleotides match TRBD2. This TCR derives from a woman in her 50s with glioma. The source was PBMCs, collected from a glioma patient whose treatment included an IDH1 peptide vaccine. The CDR3 region has the DNA TGTGCCAGCAGCCGAACAGGACTAGCCTACAATGAGCAGTTCTTC. The encoded protein is CASSRTGLAYNEQFF.